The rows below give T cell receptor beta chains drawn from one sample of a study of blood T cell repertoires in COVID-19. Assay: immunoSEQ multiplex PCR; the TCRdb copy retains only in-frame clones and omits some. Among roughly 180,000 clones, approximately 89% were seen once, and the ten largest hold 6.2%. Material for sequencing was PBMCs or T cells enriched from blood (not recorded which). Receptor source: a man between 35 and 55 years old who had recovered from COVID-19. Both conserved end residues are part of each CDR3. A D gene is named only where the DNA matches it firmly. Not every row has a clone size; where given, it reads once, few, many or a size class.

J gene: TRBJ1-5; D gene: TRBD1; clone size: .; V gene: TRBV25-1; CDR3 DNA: TGTGCCAGCAGTGGGACAGGGGGCAATCAGCCCCAGCATTTT; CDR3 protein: CASSGTGGNQPQHF
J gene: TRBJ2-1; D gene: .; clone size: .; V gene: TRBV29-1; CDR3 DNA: TGCAGCGCCACCGCCACTCGGGGAGGTATCTCCTACAATGAGCAGTTCTTC; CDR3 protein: CSATATRGGISYNEQFF
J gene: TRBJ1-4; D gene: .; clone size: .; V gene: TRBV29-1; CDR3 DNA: TGCAGCGTTGATCAGGAGGGAAACGAAAAACTGTTTTTT; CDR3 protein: CSVDQEGNEKLFF
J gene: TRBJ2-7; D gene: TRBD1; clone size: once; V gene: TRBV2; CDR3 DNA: TGTGCCAGCAGCCCGGGACAGGCTACGCTTGACGAGCAGTACTTC; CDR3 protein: CASSPGQATLDEQYF
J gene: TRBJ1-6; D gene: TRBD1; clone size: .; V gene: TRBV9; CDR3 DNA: TGTGCCAGCAGCGTAGGAGGACAGGGAAATAATTCACCCCTCCACTTT; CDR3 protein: CASSVGGQGNNSPLHF
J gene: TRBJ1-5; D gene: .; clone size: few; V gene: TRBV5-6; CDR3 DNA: TGTGCCAGCAGCCCGCGCCCAGGGTTTAATCAGCCCCAGCATTTT; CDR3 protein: CASSPRPGFNQPQHF
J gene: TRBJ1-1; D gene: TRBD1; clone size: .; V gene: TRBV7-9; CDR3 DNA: TGTGCCAGCATACGGGACAGGCAGAACACTGAAGCTTTCTTT; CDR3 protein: CASIRDRQNTEAFF
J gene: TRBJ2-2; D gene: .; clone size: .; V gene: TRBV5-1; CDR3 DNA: TGCGCCAGCAGCTTGCTCCAGGGTAACACCGGGGAGCTGTTTTTT; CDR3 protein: CASSLLQGNTGELFF
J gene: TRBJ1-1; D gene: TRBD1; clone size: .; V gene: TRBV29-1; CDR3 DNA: TGCAGCGTCCGACAGGGCGAAGGGCTCATCGGCGACACTGAAGCTTTCTTT; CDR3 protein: CSVRQGEGLIGDTEAFF
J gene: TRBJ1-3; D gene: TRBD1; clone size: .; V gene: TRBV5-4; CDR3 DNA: TGTGCCAGCAGCCGGGACAGGGGCTCTGGAAACACCATATATTTT; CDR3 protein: CASSRDRGSGNTIYF
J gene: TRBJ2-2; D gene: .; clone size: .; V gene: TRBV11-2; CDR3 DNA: TGTGCCAGCAGCTTAGGGAGGGACACCGGGGAGCTGTTTTTT; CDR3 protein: CASSLGRDTGELFF
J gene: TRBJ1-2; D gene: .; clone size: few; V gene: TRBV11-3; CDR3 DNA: TGTGCCAGCAGCCGCGATCCGGGTGGCTACACCTTC; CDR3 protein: CASSRDPGGYTF
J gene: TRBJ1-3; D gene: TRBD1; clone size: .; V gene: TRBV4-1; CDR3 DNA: TGCGCCAGCAGCCAAGATCCCCAGGGGGCTGCTGGAAACACCATATATTTT; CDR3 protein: CASSQDPQGAAGNTIYF
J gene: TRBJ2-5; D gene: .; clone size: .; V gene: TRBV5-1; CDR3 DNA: TGCGCCAGCAGCTCTGGGGGCGACTTGTACCAAGAGACCCAGTACTTC; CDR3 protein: CASSSGGDLYQETQYF
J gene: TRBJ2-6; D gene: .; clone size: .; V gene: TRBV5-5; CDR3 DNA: TGTGCCAGCAGCCCCCGGTGGACAGCTGGGGCCAACGTCCTGACTTTC; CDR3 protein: CASSPRWTAGANVLTF